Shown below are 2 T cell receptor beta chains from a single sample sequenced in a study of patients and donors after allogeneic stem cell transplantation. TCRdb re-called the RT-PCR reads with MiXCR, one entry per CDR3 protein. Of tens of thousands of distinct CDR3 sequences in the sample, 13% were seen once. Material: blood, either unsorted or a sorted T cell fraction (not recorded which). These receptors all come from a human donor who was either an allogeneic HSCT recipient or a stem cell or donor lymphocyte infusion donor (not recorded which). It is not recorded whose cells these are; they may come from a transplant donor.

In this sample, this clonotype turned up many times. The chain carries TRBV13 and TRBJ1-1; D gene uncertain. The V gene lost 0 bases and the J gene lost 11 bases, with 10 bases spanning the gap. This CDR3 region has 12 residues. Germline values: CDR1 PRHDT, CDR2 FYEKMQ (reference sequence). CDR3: CASSLGLYEAFF. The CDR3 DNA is TGTGCCAGCAGCTTAGGCCTGTATGAGGCTTTCTTT.

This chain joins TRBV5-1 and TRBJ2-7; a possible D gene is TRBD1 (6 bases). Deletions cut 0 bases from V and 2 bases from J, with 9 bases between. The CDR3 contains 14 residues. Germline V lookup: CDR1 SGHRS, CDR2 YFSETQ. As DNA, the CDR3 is TGCGCCAGCAGCTTGGCCTCAGGGGCCTACGAGCAGTACTTC. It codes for CASSLASGAYEQYF.